A selection of T cell receptor beta chains follows, all from one sample in a study of cytomegalovirus exposure and HLA in healthy donors. TCRdb keeps only in-frame clones here, not all; method: immunoSEQ multiplex PCR. Of 250,000 to 350,000 clones in the sample, 80% were seen once. The sequencing input was PBMCs. Every receptor here comes from a girl aged 2-10 years in good health and CMV-seronegative. CDR3s include the opening cysteine and the closing phenylalanine or tryptophan. The D gene is left open where the match is weak.

CDR3 length: 15
D gene: NA
J gene: TRBJ1-2
V gene: TRBV4-1
CDR3 protein: CASSRGGVWPGGYTF

CDR3 length: 11
D gene: NA
J gene: TRBJ1-1
V gene: TRBV14
CDR3 protein: CASSQAGRAFF

CDR3 length: 14
D gene: TRBD2
J gene: TRBJ2-1
V gene: TRBV29-1
CDR3 protein: CSVPPGLAGEEQFF

CDR3 length: 14
D gene: NA
J gene: TRBJ2-1
V gene: TRBV4-1
CDR3 protein: CASSPRGLGNEQFF

CDR3 length: 17
D gene: TRBD2
J gene: TRBJ2-7
V gene: TRBV28
CDR3 protein: CASSLDLFSGSSYEQYF

CDR3 length: 15
D gene: TRBD1
J gene: TRBJ1-6
V gene: TRBV6-5
CDR3 protein: CASSYYGDSNSPLHF

CDR3 length: 16
D gene: NA
J gene: TRBJ2-1
V gene: TRBV19
CDR3 protein: CASRKNGGTGDNEQFF

CDR3 length: 11
D gene: NA
J gene: TRBJ1-1
V gene: TRBV7-9
CDR3 protein: CASSPPSEAFF

CDR3 length: 16
D gene: TRBD2
J gene: TRBJ2-7
V gene: TRBV2
CDR3 protein: CASIRLSGSEIYEQYF

CDR3 length: 11
D gene: NA
J gene: TRBJ2-7
V gene: TRBV2
CDR3 protein: CASRGHYEQYF

CDR3 length: 12
D gene: NA
J gene: TRBJ2-2
V gene: TRBV7-9
CDR3 protein: CASSPTTGELFF

CDR3 length: 15
D gene: NA
J gene: TRBJ1-3
V gene: TRBV9
CDR3 protein: CASSVSVTSGNTIYF

CDR3 length: 15
D gene: TRBD2
J gene: TRBJ2-1
V gene: TRBV7-2
CDR3 protein: CASSGLAGGNNEQFF

CDR3 length: 16
D gene: NA
J gene: TRBJ2-2
V gene: TRBV10-1
CDR3 protein: CASSEILGPGDGELFF

CDR3 length: 13
D gene: NA
J gene: TRBJ2-7
V gene: TRBV7-8
CDR3 protein: CASSLAQNYEQYF

CDR3 length: 14
D gene: NA
J gene: TRBJ1-1
V gene: TRBV2
CDR3 protein: CASSRGTLGTEAFF

CDR3 length: 13
D gene: NA
J gene: TRBJ1-4
V gene: TRBV30
CDR3 protein: CAWNRALEEKLFF

CDR3 length: 15
D gene: TRBD1
J gene: TRBJ2-1
V gene: TRBV9
CDR3 protein: CASSADRDSYNEQFF

CDR3 length: 16
D gene: NA
J gene: NA
V gene: TRBV18
CDR3 protein: CASSPPKPRAVYEQYF

CDR3 length: 12
D gene: NA
J gene: TRBJ1-4
V gene: TRBV7-9
CDR3 protein: CASSQPGEKLFF

CDR3 length: 17
D gene: TRBD1
J gene: TRBJ2-3
V gene: TRBV5-1
CDR3 protein: CASSLRSPGQRDDTQYF

CDR3 length: 17
D gene: NA
J gene: TRBJ2-7
V gene: TRBV7-6
CDR3 protein: CASSPRGRPGVIREQYF

CDR3 length: 16
D gene: TRBD1
J gene: TRBJ2-2
V gene: TRBV7-8
CDR3 protein: CASSLPTGANTGELFF

CDR3 length: 14
D gene: NA
J gene: TRBJ1-2
V gene: TRBV6-4
CDR3 protein: CASSVSANNYGYTF

CDR3 length: 14
D gene: NA
J gene: TRBJ2-7
V gene: TRBV7-9
CDR3 protein: CASSLASQGNEQYF

CDR3 length: 13
D gene: NA
J gene: TRBJ1-1
V gene: TRBV27
CDR3 protein: CASSDKTDREAFF

CDR3 length: 21
D gene: TRBD1
J gene: TRBJ1-5
V gene: TRBV28
CDR3 protein: CASSPAGRFMWDRGRNQPQHF

CDR3 length: 13
D gene: NA
J gene: TRBJ1-1
V gene: TRBV14
CDR3 protein: CASSLIPRTEAFF

CDR3 length: 15
D gene: TRBD1
J gene: TRBJ2-2
V gene: TRBV7-9
CDR3 protein: CASSQRTGATGELFF

CDR3 length: 15
D gene: NA
J gene: TRBJ1-5
V gene: TRBV19
CDR3 protein: CASRPQGTFNQPQHF

CDR3 length: 16
D gene: TRBD2
J gene: TRBJ2-6
V gene: TRBV15
CDR3 protein: CATSAGGSSGANVLTF

CDR3 length: 14
D gene: NA
J gene: TRBJ1-1
V gene: TRBV30
CDR3 protein: CAWGRAPRHTEAFF

CDR3 length: 15
D gene: NA
J gene: TRBJ2-7
V gene: TRBV5-5
CDR3 protein: CASSLALRNSYEQYF

CDR3 length: 13
D gene: NA
J gene: TRBJ2-3
V gene: TRBV30
CDR3 protein: CALRLNWADTQYF

CDR3 length: 16
D gene: TRBD2
J gene: TRBJ2-5
V gene: TRBV7-6
CDR3 protein: CASSLAVAGEGLTQYF

CDR3 length: 16
D gene: TRBD1
J gene: TRBJ1-5
V gene: TRBV5-5
CDR3 protein: CASSFWAGGINQPQHF